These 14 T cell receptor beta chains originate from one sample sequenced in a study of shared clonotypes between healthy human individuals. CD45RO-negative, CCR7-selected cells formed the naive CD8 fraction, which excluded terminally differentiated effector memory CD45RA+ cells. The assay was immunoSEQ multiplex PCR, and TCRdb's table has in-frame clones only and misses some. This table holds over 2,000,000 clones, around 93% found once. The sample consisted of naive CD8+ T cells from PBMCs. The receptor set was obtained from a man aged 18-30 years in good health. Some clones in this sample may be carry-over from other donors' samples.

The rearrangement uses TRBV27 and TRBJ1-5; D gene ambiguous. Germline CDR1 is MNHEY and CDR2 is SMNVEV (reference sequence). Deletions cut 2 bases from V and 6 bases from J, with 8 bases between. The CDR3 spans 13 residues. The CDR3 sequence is CASSLLLGQPQHF. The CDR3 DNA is TGTGCCAGCAGTTTACTATTAGGTCAGCCCCAGCATTTT.

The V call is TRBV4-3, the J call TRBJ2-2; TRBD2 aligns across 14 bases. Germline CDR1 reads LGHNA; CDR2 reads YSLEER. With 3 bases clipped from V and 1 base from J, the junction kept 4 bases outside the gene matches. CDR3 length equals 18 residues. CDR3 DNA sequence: TGCGCCAGCAGCCAGCAGACTAGCGGGAGGGTGAACACCGGGGAGCTGTTTTTT. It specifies CASSQQTSGRVNTGELFF.

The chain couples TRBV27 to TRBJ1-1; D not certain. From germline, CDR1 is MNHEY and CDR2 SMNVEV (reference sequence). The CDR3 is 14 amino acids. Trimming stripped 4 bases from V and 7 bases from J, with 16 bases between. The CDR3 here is CASSSTPPWGEAFF. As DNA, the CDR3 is TGTGCCAGCAGTTCCACTCCACCCTGGGGTGAAGCTTTCTTT.

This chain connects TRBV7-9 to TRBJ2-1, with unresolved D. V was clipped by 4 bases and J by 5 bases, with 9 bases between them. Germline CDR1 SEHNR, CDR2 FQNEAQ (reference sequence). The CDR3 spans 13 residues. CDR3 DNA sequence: TGTGCCAGCAGCTCCCCCTGGAACAATGAGCAGTTCTTC. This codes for CASSSPWNNEQFF. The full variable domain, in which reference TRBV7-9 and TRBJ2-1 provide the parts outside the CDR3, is DTGVSQNPRHKITKRGQNVTFRCDPISEHNRLYWYRQTLGQGPEFLTYFQNEAQLEKSRLLSDRFSAERPKGSFSTLEIQRTEQGDSAMYLCASSSPWNNEQFFGPGTRLTVL.

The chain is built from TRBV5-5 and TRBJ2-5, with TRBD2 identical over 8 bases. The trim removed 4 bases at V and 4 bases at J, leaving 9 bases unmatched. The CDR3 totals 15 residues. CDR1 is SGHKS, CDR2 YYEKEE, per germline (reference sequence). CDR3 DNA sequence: TGTGCCAGCAGCGCGGGTCGTCTAGCGGGAGAGACCCAGTACTTC. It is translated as CASSAGRLAGETQYF.

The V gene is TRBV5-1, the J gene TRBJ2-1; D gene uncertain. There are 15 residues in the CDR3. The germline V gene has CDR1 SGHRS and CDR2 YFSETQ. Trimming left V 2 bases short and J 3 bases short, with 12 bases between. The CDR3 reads CASSLKESVYNEQFF. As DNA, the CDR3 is TGCGCCAGCAGCTTAAAGGAGAGCGTCTACAATGAGCAGTTCTTC.

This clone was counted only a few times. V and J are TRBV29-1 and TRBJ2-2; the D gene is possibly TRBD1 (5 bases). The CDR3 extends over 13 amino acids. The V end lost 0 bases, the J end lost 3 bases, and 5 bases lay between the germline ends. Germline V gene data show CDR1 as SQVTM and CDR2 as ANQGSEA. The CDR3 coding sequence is TGCAGCGTTGAAGACAGGGACACCGGGGAGCTGTTTTTT. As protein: CSVEDRDTGELFF.

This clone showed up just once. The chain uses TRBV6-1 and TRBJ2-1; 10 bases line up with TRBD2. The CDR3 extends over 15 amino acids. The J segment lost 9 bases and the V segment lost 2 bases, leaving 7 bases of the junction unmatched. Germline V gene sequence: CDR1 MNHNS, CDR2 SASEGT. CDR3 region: CASSEWTSGGGEQFF. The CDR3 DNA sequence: TGTGCCAGCAGTGAATGGACTAGCGGAGGAGGTGAGCAGTTCTTC.

The CDR3 loop reads CASSLYGGPYNEQFF. CDR3 in DNA: TGCGCCAGCAGCTTGTATGGGGGCCCCTACAATGAGCAGTTCTTC. This rearrangement joins TRBV5-1 to TRBJ2-1; weak D call: TRBD1 (6 bases). V dropped 1 base and J dropped 2 bases, with 10 bases sitting between them. The CDR3 totals 15 residues. Germline lookup yields CDR1 SGHRS and CDR2 YFSETQ.

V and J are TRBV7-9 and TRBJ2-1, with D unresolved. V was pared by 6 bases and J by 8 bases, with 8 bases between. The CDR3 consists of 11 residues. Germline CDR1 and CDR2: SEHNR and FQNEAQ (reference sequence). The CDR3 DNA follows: TGTGCCAGCAGGGGCGGAGATGAGCAGTTCTTC. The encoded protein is CASRGGDEQFF.

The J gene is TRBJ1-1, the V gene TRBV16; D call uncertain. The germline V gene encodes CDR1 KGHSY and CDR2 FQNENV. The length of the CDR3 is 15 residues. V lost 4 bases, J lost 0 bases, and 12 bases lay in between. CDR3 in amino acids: CASSPMTGMNTEAFF. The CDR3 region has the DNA TGTGCCAGCAGCCCCATGACGGGGATGAACACTGAAGCTTTCTTT.

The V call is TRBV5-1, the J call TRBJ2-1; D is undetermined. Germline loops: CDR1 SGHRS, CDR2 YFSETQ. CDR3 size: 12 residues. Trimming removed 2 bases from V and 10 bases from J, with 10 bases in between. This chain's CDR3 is CASSLIREEQFF. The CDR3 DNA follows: TGCGCCAGCAGCTTAATTAGAGAAGAGCAGTTCTTC. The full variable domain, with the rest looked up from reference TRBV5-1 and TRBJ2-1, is KAGVTQTPRYLIKTRGQQVTLSCSPISGHRSVSWYQQTPGQGLQFLFEYFSETQRNKGNFPGRFSGRQFSNSRSEMNVSTLELGDSALYLCASSLIREEQFFGPGTRLTVL.

CDR3: CASSLDSEAFF. The CDR3 nucleotides are TGTGCCAGCAGCTTAGATAGTGAAGCTTTCTTT. The chain links TRBV7-2 to TRBJ1-1; D is ambiguous. CDR1 is SGHTA, CDR2 FQGNSA, per germline. Between the trimmed V and J ends, which lost 1 base and 7 bases, there was a span of 4 bases. The CDR3 covers 11 residues.

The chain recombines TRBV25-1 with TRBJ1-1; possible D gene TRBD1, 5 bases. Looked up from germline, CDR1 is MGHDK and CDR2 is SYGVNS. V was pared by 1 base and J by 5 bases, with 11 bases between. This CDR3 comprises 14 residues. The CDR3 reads CASSELGGRTEAFF. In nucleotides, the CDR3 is TGTGCCAGCAGTGAATTGGGGGGTCGTACTGAAGCTTTCTTT.